This TCR beta chain was documented in a study of T-cell memory formation after mild COVID-19. Findings of the study overall: Researchers found some responding clones in pre-infection memory, a sign that cross-reactive memory joined.

This clonotype was detected only a few times. Its antigen remains unknown. The germline V gene has CDR1 DFQATT and CDR2 SNEGSKA (reference sequence). The CDR3 has 12 residues. The V and J ends lost 6 bases and 7 bases, in that order; junction bases with no gene match: 7. TCR alpha and TCR beta cDNA libraries carrying sample barcodes and UMIs were produced by 5'RACE using constant-segment primers. MiXCR, applied by TCRdb to the 5' RACE reads, yields one record per CDR3 protein. Of 390,000 or so distinct CDR3 sequences detected, about 16% appear once; the ten largest clones hold around a fifth. The specimen sequenced was PBMCs or a T cell subset sorted from them (not recorded which). This sequence joins TRBV20-1 and TRBJ2-5; 8 nucleotides match TRBD2. The source is a young man who had mild COVID-19 (a few samples of this study predate the infection). Cell type and time point are not known. CDR3 nucleotide sequence: TGCAGTGCCTTAGCGGGATGGGGGACCCAGTACTTC. Translation: CSALAGWGTQYF.